These 21 T cell receptor beta chains share one sample of origin, sequenced in a study of cytomegalovirus exposure and HLA in healthy donors. PCR used 60 Vbeta primers and 13 Jbeta primers. Method: immunoSEQ multiplex PCR; TCRdb's copy keeps in-frame clones and lacks some. This sample has some 120,000 clones; around 77% occur once, and the top ten carry more than 0.95%. Material for sequencing was PBMCs. The receptors come from a man aged 50 to 59 in good health and CMV-seronegative.

This clone occurred a few times. V and J are TRBV6-1 and TRBJ2-7; 11 bases match TRBD2. Germline V lookup: CDR1 MNHNS, CDR2 SASEGT. This CDR3 comprises 15 residues. V dropped 7 bases and J dropped 4; count of bases not matched to a gene: 9. The CDR3 protein is CASTSGTSGPYEQYF. In DNA form, the CDR3 reads TGTGCCAGCACCTCCGGGACTAGCGGACCGTACGAGCAGTACTTC.

This rearrangement joins TRBV4-3 to TRBJ1-3; the D gene is possibly TRBD1 (5 bases). CDR3 length equals 15 residues. The V end was cut by 1 base, the J end by 4 bases, with 11 bases between. Germline values: CDR1 LGHNA, CDR2 YSLEER. CDR3 in DNA: TGCGCCAGCAGCCAAGGGAGGGGAGCCGGAAACACCATATATTTT. It is translated as CASSQGRGAGNTIYF.

The rearrangement uses TRBV5-5 and TRBJ2-5; TRBD2 matches at 8 bases. Trimming removed 0 bases from V and 4 bases from J; junction bases left unmatched: 5. CDR3 length: 15 residues. Germline CDR1 reads SGHKS; CDR2 reads YYEKEE (reference sequence). The CDR3 loop reads CASSLGLAGPETQYF. The CDR3 DNA follows: TGTGCCAGCAGCTTGGGGCTAGCGGGTCCAGAGACCCAGTACTTC.

The V and J genes are TRBV28 and TRBJ2-1, with TRBD2 identical over 8 bases. The ends lost 9 bases at V and 5 bases at J; junction bases unmatched: 9. Germline values: CDR1 MDHEN, CDR2 SYDVKM. This CDR3 spans 14 amino acids. CDR3 residues: CASCKRELDNEQFF. CDR3 bases: TGTGCCAGTTGCAAGCGGGAGCTCGACAATGAGCAGTTCTTC.

This clone was picked up one time. In the same sample, other DNA sequences code for this CDR3. The chain is built from TRBV18 and TRBJ1-5; the D is unclear. V was pared by 3 bases and J by 2 bases, with 5 bases between. Germline CDR1 and CDR2: KGHSH and LQKENI. The CDR3 has 13 residues. CDR3 sequence reads: CASSPGGNQPQHF. The CDR3 DNA follows: TGTGCCAGCTCACCCGGGGGCAATCAGCCCCAGCATTTT.

The rearrangement links TRBV4-1 to TRBJ1-2; TRBD1 matches at 8 bases. CDR1 and CDR2 (germline): MGHRA, YSYEKL. CDR3 length: 15 residues. Germline trimming cut 2 bases from V and 2 bases from J; bases unmatched to any gene: 4. In DNA, the CDR3 is TGCGCCAGCAGCCAAAGGACAGGGCACAACTATGGCTACACCTTC. Protein product: CASSQRTGHNYGYTF.

V usage is TRBV6-6 and J usage is TRBJ2-1; 7 bases agree with TRBD2. Germline V lookup: CDR1 MNHNY, CDR2 SVGAGI (reference sequence). There are 15 residues in the CDR3. V was clipped by 0 bases and J by 4 bases; unmatched bases: 3. The CDR3 sequence: CASSYSAGEYNEQFF. For the CDR3, the DNA is TGTGCCAGCAGTTACTCGGCGGGAGAATACAATGAGCAGTTCTTC.

The rearrangement links TRBV19 to TRBJ2-3, with TRBD2 as a possible D gene (6 bases). V was trimmed by 0 bases and J by 4 bases, leaving 17 bases between them. The CDR3 is 17 amino acids. Germline loops: CDR1 LNHDA, CDR2 SQIVND (reference sequence). The CDR3, as DNA: TGTGCCAGTAGTATAGATGTTCGGTCGGCGGGATCAGATACGCAGTATTTT. It yields the protein CASSIDVRSAGSDTQYF.

This clone occurred once. The rearrangement links TRBV5-6 to TRBJ2-1; 16 nucleotides line up with TRBD2. Germline values: CDR1 SGHDT, CDR2 YYEEEE. The CDR3 totals 17 residues. V gave up 3 bases and J gave up 10 bases; unmatched junction bases: 10. CDR3 protein: CASSSPGLAGGPGEQFF. The CDR3 nucleotides read TGTGCCAGCAGCTCTCCGGGACTAGCGGGAGGGCCGGGAGAGCAGTTCTTC.

The chain couples TRBV29-1 to TRBJ2-5, with 9 bases that match TRBD1. Germline CDR1 SQVTM, CDR2 ANQGSEA. The V gene end was trimmed by 4 bases and the J gene end by 5 bases; junction bases not matched to a gene: 5. The CDR3 consists of 13 residues. The CDR3: CSVGAGQGETQYF. As DNA, the CDR3 is TGCAGCGTTGGGGCGGGACAGGGTGAGACCCAGTACTTC.

This chain joins TRBV7-9 and TRBJ1-1; 9 positions agree with TRBD1. The CDR3 extends over 15 amino acids. Per germline, CDR1 SEHNR and CDR2 FQNEAQ (reference sequence). J was trimmed by 1 base and V by 5 bases; bases with no gene match: 5. The CDR3 DNA is TGTGCCAGCAGCCGACGGACAGGGGCGAACACTGAAGCTTTCTTT. It encodes CASSRRTGANTEAFF.

The chain recombines TRBV27 with TRBJ2-1, with D maybe TRBD2 (6 bases). From germline, CDR1 is MNHEY and CDR2 SMNVEV (reference sequence). This CDR3 has 16 residues. Trimming took 3 bases from V and 7 from J, leaving 19 bases between them. The CDR3 DNA sequence: TGTGCCAGCAGTTTGAGGTCGGGCGCTCGGGGGAATGAGCAGTTCTTC. It yields the protein CASSLRSGARGNEQFF.

The J gene is TRBJ2-2, the V gene TRBV2; 10 bases are a match to TRBD2. V lost 5 bases to trimming and J lost 7 bases; unmatched junction nucleotides: 10. From germline, CDR1 is SNHLY and CDR2 FYNNEI. The CDR3 is made up of 16 amino acids. DNA for the CDR3: TGTGCCAGCAGTCTAGCGGGAGTGGGAAAAAGCGGGGAGCTGTTTTTT. Residues: CASSLAGVGKSGELFF.

The chain links TRBV10-1 to TRBJ2-3; D call uncertain. This CDR3 is 11 amino acids long. Germline CDR1 and CDR2: WNHNN and SYGVQD (reference sequence). V was trimmed by 2 bases and J by 6 bases, leaving 3 bases between them. The DNA of the CDR3 is TGCGCCAGCAGTGAGGGCGATACGCAGTATTTT. It translates to CASSEGDTQYF.

J is TRBJ2-2 and V is TRBV5-1; D is possibly TRBD1 (5 bases). In germline, CDR1 is SGHRS, CDR2 YFSETQ. V lost 4 bases to trimming and J lost 2 bases, with 9 bases between them. The CDR3 spans 14 residues. The CDR3 DNA is TGCGCCAGCAGCGAGGACACCAACACCGGGGAGCTGTTTTTT. The encoded protein is CASSEDTNTGELFF. Complete variable domain (other parts from reference TRBV5-1 and TRBJ2-2): KAGVTQTPRYLIKTRGQQVTLSCSPISGHRSVSWYQQTPGQGLQFLFEYFSETQRNKGNFPGRFSGRQFSNSRSEMNVSTLELGDSALYLCASSEDTNTGELFFGEGSRLTVL.

The chain couples TRBV28 to TRBJ2-3; D is possibly TRBD2 (6 bases). Germline-derived CDR1 and CDR2 are MDHEN and SYDVKM. The CDR3 consists of 16 residues. The germline V and J ends were trimmed by 5 bases and 0 bases, with 15 bases remaining between them. The CDR3 reads CASSLTSRLSTDTQYF. The DNA for the CDR3 is TGTGCCAGCAGTCTTACTAGCCGTCTAAGCACAGATACGCAGTATTTT.

V gene TRBV28 combines with J gene TRBJ1-2; D not certain. V was shortened by 2 bases and J by 8 bases, with 15 bases between the two germline ends. The CDR3 consists of 14 residues. Germline CDR1 and CDR2: MDHEN and SYDVKM. For the CDR3, the DNA is TGTGCCAGCAGTTTAAACCGAGGTGGCGTGGGCTACACCTTC. Its translation: CASSLNRGGVGYTF.

The V call is TRBV19, the J call TRBJ2-2, with D perhaps TRBD1 (6 bases). This CDR3 is built from 16 residues. V was trimmed by 7 bases and J by 6 bases, leaving 21 bases between them. Looked up from germline, CDR1 is LNHDA and CDR2 is SQIVND (reference sequence). In DNA form, the CDR3 reads TGTGCCAGTAAAAAGGGGGTTTGGGTTAACGCCGGGGAGCTGTTTTTT. Translation gives CASKKGVWVNAGELFF.

This chain connects TRBV29-1 to TRBJ2-1, with a tentative D call TRBD2 (5 bases). The CDR3 spans 16 residues. Between the trimmed V and J ends, which lost 6 bases and 8 bases, there was a span of 26 bases. The germline V gene has CDR1 SQVTM and CDR2 ANQGSEA. CDR3 protein: CSVVITLASYKYEQFF. As DNA, the CDR3 is TGCAGCGTCGTAATAACTCTAGCCTCCTACAAGTATGAGCAGTTCTTC.

J is TRBJ1-1 and V is TRBV5-1; TRBD1 aligns across 9 bases. V gave up 4 bases and J gave up 5 bases; unmatched junction bases: 6. Per germline, CDR1 SGHRS and CDR2 YFSETQ. The CDR3 spans 14 residues. CDR3 DNA: TGCGCCAGCAGCGCGGGACAGGGCCAGACTGAAGCTTTCTTT. This codes for CASSAGQGQTEAFF.

The chain joins TRBV19 to TRBJ2-3; TRBD2 agrees at 14 bases. From germline, CDR1 is LNHDA and CDR2 SQIVND (reference sequence). The CDR3 length is 15 residues. Trimming at V came to 6 bases and at J to 4 bases, leaving 3 bases not matched to a gene. The CDR3 spells CASRGLAGGSDTQYF. The CDR3 region has the DNA TGTGCCAGTAGAGGACTAGCGGGAGGTTCAGATACGCAGTATTTT.